A single sample gave rise to the 21 T cell receptor beta chains below, sequenced in a study of Graves' ophthalmopathy and Graves' hyperthyroidism. The TCR beta CDR3 regions underwent amplification from RNA transcripts. The library came from an HTBI-primed first-round RT-PCR and a second-round multiplex PCR. TCRdb fed the multiplex PCR reads into MiXCR, producing one record per CDR3 protein. The repertoire holds a few hundred thousand distinct CDR3 sequences, about a sixth seen once, with around 1.6% in the top ten. The sample was peripheral blood. The receptors stem from a woman between 18 and 29 years old with Graves' ophthalmopathy.

This clonotype came up many times. The V gene is TRBV3-1, the J gene TRBJ1-5; 7 nucleotides agree with TRBD1. This CDR3 is built from 14 residues. Germline CDR1 and CDR2: LGHDT and YNNKEL (reference sequence). V lost 5 bases to trimming and J lost 3 bases; unmatched junction nucleotides: 4. The DNA of the CDR3 is TGTGCCAGCAGCGAGACAGGGTACAATCAGCCCCAGCATTTT. Protein sequence: CASSETGYNQPQHF.

This clonotype was detected many times. The rearrangement links TRBV2 to TRBJ1-1, with TRBD1 as a possible D gene (5 bases). CDR1 SNHLY and CDR2 FYNNEI come from the germline V gene. The CDR3 extends over 11 amino acids. V lost 3 bases and J lost 10, with 9 bases in between. CDR3 region: CASSENGGAFF. DNA of the CDR3: TGTGCCAGCAGTGAGAATGGGGGAGCTTTCTTT.

This clonotype was seen repeatedly, ten times or more. The chain has TRBV27 and TRBJ2-5; 8 bases fit TRBD1. V lost 5 bases to trimming and J lost 4 bases; unmatched junction nucleotides: 12. The CDR3 contains 16 residues. CDR1 and CDR2 from the germline V gene are MNHEY and SMNVEV (reference sequence). CDR3 sequence (DNA): TGTGCCAGCAGTCCGCGGACAGGGAGCAGGGGAGAGACCCAGTACTTC. This codes for CASSPRTGSRGETQYF.

This clonotype was picked up many times. The CDR3 DNA reads as TGTGCCAGCAGTTCAAGACGGGACAGGGGGCCCCTGGGGGGCTACGAGCAGTACTTC. Its protein is CASSSRRDRGPLGGYEQYF. The gene calls are TRBV6-2 or TRBV6-3 and TRBJ2-7; 12 nucleotides match TRBD1. The CDR3 is 19 residues long. V was clipped by 4 bases and J by 3 bases; unmatched bases: 16. In germline, CDR1 is MNHEY, CDR2 SVGEGT.

This clonotype has at least ten counts. This sequence joins TRBV3-1 and TRBJ2-2; 10 bases match TRBD2. V lost 4 bases and J lost 3; bases outside the gene matches: 14. This CDR3 has 19 residues. Germline CDR1 and CDR2: LGHDT and YNNKEL (reference sequence). The CDR3 region has the DNA TGTGCCAGCAGCCCGTCCGGGCTAGCGGGAGCGGGGCACACCGGGGAGCTGTTTTTT. Amino acids: CASSPSGLAGAGHTGELFF.

This clonotype was picked up many times. The rearrangement links TRBV11-2 to TRBJ2-2; maybe TRBD2 (6 bases). Germline loops: CDR1 SGHAT, CDR2 FQNNGV. The CDR3 is made up of 16 amino acids. Trimming left V 2 bases short and J 4 bases short, with 14 bases between. For the CDR3, the DNA is TGTGCCAGCAGCTTATGGATTGGGACTTCCACCGGGGAGCTGTTTTTT. Translation gives CASSLWIGTSTGELFF.

This clonotype was recorded many times. V usage is TRBV12-3 or TRBV12-4 and J usage is TRBJ1-2; 7 nucleotides agree with TRBD1. CDR3 length equals 16 residues. With V trimmed by 2 bases and J by 3 bases, 9 bases remained unmatched. CDR3 DNA: TGTGCCAGCAGTTTAAGAAGAGACAGGGCGGACTATGGCTACACCTTC. This codes for CASSLRRDRADYGYTF.

The chain is built from TRBV18 and TRBJ2-3; tentative D call: TRBD2 (5 bases). Between the trimmed V and J ends, which lost 2 bases and 2 bases, there was a span of 8 bases. This CDR3 spans 14 amino acids. In germline, CDR1 is KGHSH, CDR2 LQKENI. CDR3 nucleotides: TGTGCCAGCTCACCAAGGACTTTCACAGATACGCAGTATTTT. It encodes CASSPRTFTDTQYF.

The chain employs TRBV7-9 and TRBJ1-1; D not resolved. This CDR3 contains 14 residues. Germline V gene lookup returns CDR1 SEHNR and CDR2 FQNEAQ (reference sequence). V lost 5 bases and J lost 4, with 14 bases in between. CDR3 nucleotide sequence: TGTGCCAGCAGCCTAACGGCTGAGGGCACTGAAGCTTTCTTT. Amino acid sequence: CASSLTAEGTEAFF.

This clonotype was counted at least ten times. The gene calls are TRBV6-1 and TRBJ1-1; TRBD1 agrees at 7 bases. V lost 6 bases, J lost 7 bases, and 11 bases stayed unmatched. Germline V gene lookup returns CDR1 MNHNS and CDR2 SASEGT. The CDR3 is made up of 14 amino acids. CDR3 protein: CASRDGQALSEAFF. CDR3 sequence (DNA): TGTGCCAGCAGAGACGGACAGGCTCTAAGTGAAGCTTTCTTT.

In this sample, this clonotype turned up once. The genes are TRBV6-1 and TRBJ2-7, with 13 positions matching TRBD2. This CDR3 spans 14 amino acids. Germline CDR1 is MNHNS and CDR2 is SASEGT. V lost 6 bases and J lost 6; bases outside the gene matches: 5. CDR3 DNA: TGTGCCAGCAGCCCCGGGACTAGCGGGATCGAGCAGTACTTC. Protein product: CASSPGTSGIEQYF.

This clonotype came up many times. The genes are TRBV7-3 and TRBJ1-1; D is perhaps TRBD1 (6 bases). This CDR3 is built from 15 residues. CDR1 and CDR2 from the germline V gene are SGHTA and FQGTGA. Trimming took 2 bases from V and 5 from J, leaving 15 bases between them. The CDR3 spells CASSLWGGGRTEAFF. Written as DNA, the CDR3 is TGTGCCAGCAGCTTATGGGGGGGCGGACGTACTGAAGCTTTCTTT.

This clonotype was seen many times. The chain is built from TRBV10-3 and TRBJ2-5, with D maybe TRBD2 (6 bases). CDR3 length: 12 amino acids. Trimming removed 6 bases from V and 5 bases from J, with 10 bases in between. Germline CDR1 is ENHRY and CDR2 is SYGVKD. The DNA for the CDR3 is TGTGCCATCAGGGGAGGTGGGGAGACCCAGTACTTC. Amino acid sequence: CAIRGGGETQYF.

This clonotype was counted at least ten times. The V gene is TRBV4-1, the J gene TRBJ1-2; a weak D match, TRBD1 (5 bases). Germline V gives CDR1 MGHRA, CDR2 YSYEKL. This CDR3 spans 14 amino acids. V was shortened by 4 bases and J by 4 bases, with 13 bases between the two germline ends. In nucleotides, the CDR3 is TGCGCCAGCAGCCTGGGAGGGGTCTCCTATGGCTACACCTTC. It yields the protein CASSLGGVSYGYTF.

This clonotype was found many times. The chain uses TRBV20-1 and TRBJ2-7; the D gene is possibly TRBD2 (6 bases). Germline V gene data show CDR1 as DFQATT and CDR2 as SNEGSKA (reference sequence). Trimming removed 4 bases at V and 4 bases at J, with 11 bases between. The CDR3 covers 12 residues. CDR3 DNA sequence: TGCAGTGCTACGACTAGTTCTTACGAGCAGTACTTC. Translation: CSATTSSYEQYF.

The gene calls are TRBV25-1 and TRBJ2-4; D gene unclear. The CDR3 is 14 amino acids. Trimming removed 2 bases from V and 8 bases from J, with 13 bases in between. Germline assignment: CDR1 MGHDK and CDR2 SYGVNS. CDR3: CASSEQGPGDIQYF. CDR3 nucleotide sequence: TGTGCCAGCAGTGAACAAGGGCCTGGGGACATTCAGTACTTC.

The chain is built from TRBV28 and TRBJ1-1, with TRBD1 matching over 8 bases. There are 15 residues in the CDR3. V trimming: 5 bases; J trimming: 5 bases; junction bases outside the gene matches: 10. CDR1 is MDHEN, CDR2 SYDVKM, per germline. The CDR3 DNA follows: TGTGCCAGCAGTCCTTCAGGGGGCGAAAGGACTGAAGCTTTCTTT. It encodes CASSPSGGERTEAFF.

This clonotype was found many times. The V gene is TRBV27, the J gene TRBJ1-2, with a weak D call TRBD1 (6 bases). Germline values: CDR1 MNHEY, CDR2 SMNVEV (reference sequence). This CDR3 has 14 amino acids. The germline V and J ends were trimmed by 6 bases and 11 bases, with 22 bases remaining between them. DNA for the CDR3: TGTGCCAGCAGCCTTACCCCTAAAGACAGGCGATACACCTTC. Its protein is CASSLTPKDRRYTF.

Many counts were recorded for this clonotype. The chain uses TRBV7-3 and TRBJ2-2; unclear D gene. Trimming left V 5 bases short and J 1 base short, with 14 bases between. The CDR3 spans 16 residues. Germline V lookup: CDR1 SGHTA, CDR2 FQGTGA. Written as DNA, the CDR3 is TGTGCCAGCAGCCCTACAGCTCTATTGAACACCGGGGAGCTGTTTTTT. Translated, it gives CASSPTALLNTGELFF.

This clonotype showed up just a few times. A much larger clone differs by one base, so this may be a read error. V gene TRBV30 combines with J gene TRBJ1-6; no clear D gene. The CDR3 consists of 11 residues. Germline V gene lookup returns CDR1 GTSNPN and CDR2 SVGIG (reference sequence). CDR3 bases: TGTGCCCGGAGCGACGGCCCACCCCTCCACTTT. Translated, it gives CARSDGPPLHF. Drawing the rest from reference TRBV30 and TRBJ1-6, the complete variable domain is SQTIHQWPATLVQPVGSPLSLECTVEGTSNPNLYWYRQAAGRGLQLLFYSVGIGQISSEVPQNLSASRPQDRQFILSSKKLLLSDSGFYLCARSDGPPLHFGNGTRLTVT.

The sample holds many counts of this clonotype. The chain carries TRBV12-3 or TRBV12-4 and TRBJ1-5; D remains unclear. Trimming removed 3 bases at V and 7 bases at J, with 10 bases between. There are 13 residues in the CDR3. The CDR3 bases are TGTGCCAGCAGTTTGGGTCCGGGGCAGCCCCAGCATTTT. Its translation is CASSLGPGQPQHF.